This is a list of T cell receptor beta chains from one sample in a study of T-cell memory formation after mild COVID-19. TCRdb reprocessed the 5' RACE reads via MiXCR and lists one record per CDR3 protein. The table has around 500,000 distinct CDR3 sequences, about 20% seen once; the top ten hold about 12%. The sample consisted of PBMCs or a T cell subset sorted from them (not recorded which). The receptor source for this set is an adult woman who had mild COVID-19 (a few samples of this study predate the infection). Cell type and time point are not known. CDR3s include the opening cysteine and the closing phenylalanine or tryptophan. A D gene is named only where the DNA matches it firmly. Expanded clones get a size class; other rows say once, few or many, or leave the size out.

j_call,d_call,clone_size,v_call,cdr3_aa,cdr3_nt
TRBJ1-1,NA,few,TRBV2,CASSSLGTEAFF,TGTGCCAGCAGCTCCCTCGGCACTGAAGCTTTCTTT
TRBJ1-3,NA,few,TRBV7-6,CASSLVTGSGNTIYF,TGTGCCAGCAGCTTGGTAACAGGCTCTGGAAACACCATATATTTT
TRBJ2-7,NA,few,TRBV30,CAWSIYRAVSTYEQYF,TGTGCCTGGAGTATCTACCGGGCAGTCTCGACCTACGAGCAGTACTTC
TRBJ2-1,NA,NA,TRBV19,CASSIRDRYPEQFF,TGTGCCAGTAGTATTCGCGACCGATACCCTGAGCAGTTCTTC
TRBJ2-7,NA,NA,TRBV7-9,CASSSQVYEQYF,TGTGCCAGCAGCTCCCAAGTGTACGAGCAGTACTTC
TRBJ1-3,NA,NA,TRBV5-1,CASSANRVSGNTIYF,TGCGCCAGCAGCGCGAACAGGGTCTCTGGAAACACCATATATTTT
TRBJ2-5,NA,NA,TRBV6-5,CASCQGETQYF,TGTGCCAGCTGCCAGGGAGAGACCCAGTACTTC
TRBJ1-1,TRBD1,NA,TRBV20-1,CSARRGQANTEAFF,TGCAGTGCTAGGCGAGGACAGGCGAACACTGAAGCTTTCTTT
TRBJ2-3,NA,NA,TRBV12-3/TRBV12-4,CASSLMAPDTQYF,TGTGCCAGCAGTTTAATGGCACCAGATACGCAGTATTTT
TRBJ2-5,NA,few,TRBV5-6,CATGGQMGPETQYF,TGTGCCACGGGGGGACAGATGGGGCCGGAGACCCAGTACTTC
TRBJ2-6,NA,few,TRBV4-2,CASSQDHGQSSGANVLTF,TGTGCCAGCAGCCAAGACCACGGACAGTCCTCTGGGGCCAACGTCCTGACTTTC
TRBJ2-1,NA,many,TRBV12-3/TRBV12-4,CASTFLRGRAYNEQFF,TGTGCCAGCACCTTCCTTCGGGGGAGAGCCTACAATGAGCAGTTCTTC
TRBJ2-5,TRBD1,few,TRBV24-1,CATSGSPPGQGYF,TGTGCCACCAGTGGCTCTCCACCGGGACAGGGATACTTC
TRBJ2-1,TRBD2,NA,TRBV2,CATPFTSGRGNEQFF,TGTGCCACCCCTTTTACTAGCGGGAGGGGTAATGAGCAGTTCTTC
TRBJ1-4,NA,NA,TRBV4-2,CASSQDWGLNEKLFF,TGTGCCAGCAGCCAAGACTGGGGTCTAAATGAAAAACTGTTTTTT
TRBJ2-2,TRBD2,few,TRBV7-2,CASSLAGRASGELFF,TGTGCCAGCAGCTTAGCCGGGAGGGCCTCCGGGGAGCTGTTTTTT
TRBJ1-2,NA,few,TRBV12-3/TRBV12-4,CASSPGLDYGYTF,TGTGCCAGCAGTCCGGGGCTCGACTATGGCTACACCTTC
TRBJ2-1,TRBD2,NA,TRBV12-3/TRBV12-4,CASSLPGLVSLNEQFF,TGTGCCAGCAGTTTACCGGGACTAGTGAGTCTCAATGAGCAGTTCTTC
TRBJ2-5,NA,large,TRBV12-3/TRBV12-4,CASSLMGARDGKETQYF,TGTGCCAGCAGCCTAATGGGGGCCCGGGACGGCAAAGAGACCCAGTACTTC
TRBJ2-6,NA,few,TRBV12-3/TRBV12-4,CASSFGGSAHGANVLTF,TGTGCCAGCAGTTTCGGTGGTAGCGCTCACGGGGCCAACGTCCTGACTTTC
TRBJ2-2,TRBD2,NA,TRBV12-3/TRBV12-4,CASSTSGTPWEGTGELFF,TGTGCCAGCAGTACCTCCGGGACCCCCTGGGAGGGCACCGGGGAGCTGTTTTTT
TRBJ1-5,NA,NA,TRBV7-2,CASSFGPISNQPQHF,TGTGCCAGCAGCTTCGGGCCTATTAGCAATCAGCCCCAGCATTTT
TRBJ1-1,NA,few,TRBV7-8,CASSLDAGFTREAFF,TGTGCCAGCAGCTTAGACGCAGGGTTTACTAGGGAAGCTTTCTTT
TRBJ1-2,NA,NA,TRBV10-3,CAISVTSYGYTF,TGTGCCATCAGTGTGACCTCATATGGCTACACCTTC
TRBJ1-1,NA,NA,TRBV12-3/TRBV12-4,CASSLERRTEAFF,TGTGCCAGCAGTTTGGAGAGGAGGACTGAAGCTTTCTTT
TRBJ2-5,NA,once,TRBV7-9,CASIQWGTLETQYF,TGTGCCAGCATCCAATGGGGGACATTAGAAACCCAGTACTTC
TRBJ2-7,TRBD2,NA,TRBV6-2/TRBV6-3,CASSYAGGSYEQYF,TGTGCCAGCAGTTACGCCGGGGGGTCCTACGAGCAGTACTTC
TRBJ1-5,NA,many,TRBV5-5,CASSLDSYSNQPQHF,TGTGCCAGCAGCTTGGACAGCTATAGCAATCAGCCCCAGCATTTT
TRBJ2-5,NA,NA,TRBV5-1,CASSLAWSEETQYF,TGCGCCAGCAGCTTGGCGTGGTCAGAAGAGACCCAGTACTTC
TRBJ1-1,NA,few,TRBV9,CASSVAGMNTEAFF,TGTGCCAGCAGCGTAGCGGGGATGAACACTGAAGCTTTCTTT
TRBJ2-7,NA,NA,TRBV5-1,CASSIPSYEQYF,TGCGCCAGCAGCATTCCCTCCTACGAGCAGTACTTC
TRBJ1-2,NA,NA,TRBV6-5,CASIPTSPGSYGYTF,TGTGCCAGCATCCCAACCTCCCCTGGTAGCTATGGCTACACCTTC
TRBJ2-1,TRBD1,few,TRBV12-3/TRBV12-4,CASSLRVRDRDYNEQFF,TGTGCCAGCAGTTTAAGGGTCCGGGACAGGGATTACAATGAGCAGTTCTTC
TRBJ2-7,TRBD1,NA,TRBV5-6,CASSPGDSSYEQYF,TGTGCCAGCAGCCCCGGGGACAGTTCCTACGAGCAGTACTTC
TRBJ2-7,TRBD1,NA,TRBV11-3,CASSTTQGAHEQYF,TGTGCCAGCAGTACGACGCAGGGGGCCCACGAGCAGTACTTC
TRBJ1-2,TRBD1,many,TRBV12-3/TRBV12-4,CASSLGGQGDYGYTF,TGTGCCAGCAGTTTAGGGGGACAGGGGGACTATGGCTACACCTTC
TRBJ2-7,TRBD1,many,TRBV4-2,CASSQDYGRGRDGFYEQYF,TGTGCCAGCAGCCAAGATTATGGCAGGGGGCGCGATGGCTTTTACGAGCAGTACTTC
TRBJ2-7,NA,NA,TRBV6-1,CASSVLQGVNYEQYF,TGTGCCAGCAGTGTATTACAGGGCGTCAACTACGAGCAGTACTTC
TRBJ2-7,NA,many,TRBV4-2,CASSQESQHEQYF,TGTGCCAGCAGCCAAGAATCACAGCACGAGCAGTACTTC
TRBJ2-5,NA,few,TRBV7-3,CASSLTGGFVGETQYF,TGTGCCAGCAGCTTAACTGGGGGGTTCGTCGGAGAGACCCAGTACTTC